This passage covers 32 T cell receptor beta chains from one sample sequenced in a study of neurological immune-mediated disorders. TCRdb re-derived calls from the 5' RACE reads in MiXCR, one entry per CDR3 protein. The data contain 65,000 to 80,000 distinct CDR3 sequences, roughly 18% of them singletons. Sequencing used PBMCs. The receptors were sampled from a woman between 40 and 50 years old in good health.

The chain carries TRBV6-2 or TRBV6-3 and TRBJ2-1; 11 nucleotides agree with TRBD2. The V gene end was trimmed by 2 bases and the J gene end by 16 bases; junction bases not matched to a gene: 10. The CDR3 covers 14 residues. Germline CDR1 is MNHEY and CDR2 is SVGEGT. The CDR3 protein is CASSYPNSGGAGFF. The CDR3 coding sequence is TGTGCCAGCAGTTACCCCAATAGCGGGGGGGCGGGTTTCTTC.

V usage is TRBV30 and J usage is TRBJ1-1; a weak D match, TRBD1 (6 bases). CDR1 is GTSNPN, CDR2 SVGIG, per germline (reference sequence). V was clipped by 0 bases and J by 4 bases, with 9 bases between them. The CDR3 covers 13 residues. The CDR3 nucleotides read TGTGCCTGGAGTGTAGTAGGGGGCACTGAAGCTTTCTTT. This codes for CAWSVVGGTEAFF.

This chain links TRBV20-1 with TRBJ2-5, with 8 bases fitting TRBD1. The CDR3 runs to 14 residues. Trimming removed 0 bases from V and 4 bases from J; junction bases left unmatched: 4. Germline V gene sequence: CDR1 DFQATT, CDR2 SNEGSKA (reference sequence). CDR3 protein: CSARDGTGSETQYF. CDR3 bases: TGCAGTGCTAGAGATGGGACAGGTTCAGAGACCCAGTACTTC.

This clonotype has a single count. The junction differs from germline at one of its ends, possibly a read error. The chain combines TRBV7-9 with TRBJ2-7; D is unclear. The germline CDR1 and CDR2 sequences are SEHNR and FQNEAQ (reference sequence). CDR3 length: 13 residues. CDR3 region: CASSLEWTSEQYF. Here the CDR3 DNA reads TGTGCCAGCAGCTTAGAATGGACGTCCGAGCAATACTTC.

This clonotype was counted between two and nine times. This chain joins TRBV10-3 and TRBJ2-1, with a tentative D call TRBD2 (6 bases). Germline values: CDR1 ENHRY, CDR2 SYGVKD. Trimming left V 8 bases short and J 0 bases short, with 14 bases between. The CDR3 runs 15 residues. DNA of the CDR3: TGTGCCATCTCTTTCGGGAGTCCCTCCTACAATGAGCAGTTCTTC. As protein: CAISFGSPSYNEQFF.

The chain has TRBV10-3 and TRBJ2-6; TRBD2 might be the D (6 bases). In germline, CDR1 is ENHRY, CDR2 SYGVKD. V was pared by 6 bases and J by 0 bases, with 12 bases between. CDR3 length equals 16 residues. CDR3 in amino acids: CAIRSDGSSGANVLTF. The CDR3 bases are TGTGCCATCAGGAGCGACGGGAGCTCTGGGGCCAACGTCCTGACTTTC.

This clonotype was recorded at least ten times. The chain employs TRBV9 and TRBJ2-7; weak D call: TRBD1 (5 bases). This CDR3 contains 13 residues. CDR1 is SGDLS and CDR2 is YYNGEE in the germline V gene. The V and J ends lost 5 bases and 6 bases respectively, with 15 bases between them. Here the CDR3 reads CASSPTGWAEQYF. The DNA of the CDR3 is TGTGCCAGCAGTCCCACAGGCTGGGCCGAGCAGTACTTC. Based on the CDR3 plus reference TRBV9 and TRBJ2-7, the full variable domain is DSGVTQTPKHLITATGQRVTLRCSPRSGDLSVYWYQQSLDQGLQFLIQYYNGEERAKGNILERFSAQQFPDLHSELNLSSLELGDSALYFCASSPTGWAEQYFGPGTRLTVT.

There are many counts of this clonotype. This sequence joins TRBV5-1 and TRBJ2-6, with 7 nucleotides matching TRBD2. CDR1 and CDR2 (germline): SGHRS, YFSETQ. This CDR3 comprises 15 residues. V lost 8 bases to trimming and J lost 2 bases; unmatched junction nucleotides: 7. The CDR3 protein is CASSPGGTGANVLTF. CDR3 coding DNA: TGCGCCAGTTCACCGGGGGGTACTGGGGCCAACGTCCTGACTTTC.

This clonotype was recorded many times. The V and J genes are TRBV29-1 and TRBJ1-1; D perhaps matches TRBD1 (6 bases). V gave up 6 bases and J gave up 2 bases, with 13 bases separating them. The CDR3 extends over 13 amino acids. Germline CDR1 and CDR2: SQVTM and ANQGSEA. CDR3 bases: TGCAGCGTGAAGACGGGGGGCAACACTGAAGCTTTCTTT. Residues: CSVKTGGNTEAFF.

This clonotype appeared many times. The rearrangement joins TRBV10-3 to TRBJ2-5, with D uncertain. The CDR3 runs 12 residues. V was cut by 0 bases and J by 5 bases, with 4 bases left in between. Per germline, CDR1 ENHRY and CDR2 SYGVKD. The CDR3 bases are TGTGCCATCAGTGAGTCGTGGGAGACCCAGTACTTC. It specifies CAISESWETQYF.

The gene calls are TRBV6-2 or TRBV6-3 and TRBJ2-5, with D unresolved. The CDR3 runs to 13 residues. Germline CDR1 and CDR2: MNHEY and SVGEGT. V was pared by 9 bases and J by 4 bases, with 15 bases between. The CDR3 reads CASQLTPPETQYF. The CDR3 nucleotides read TGTGCCAGTCAACTCACCCCCCCAGAGACCCAGTACTTC.

The count of this clonotype is one. V is TRBV10-3 and J is TRBJ1-3; D might be TRBD1 (6 bases). Trimming stripped 5 bases from V and 0 bases from J, with 17 bases between. Germline loops: CDR1 ENHRY, CDR2 SYGVKD. The CDR3 loop spans 17 amino acids. CDR3 in amino acids: CAISLSPTGSSGNTIYF. The CDR3 bases are TGTGCCATCAGTTTGAGTCCCACAGGGTCCTCTGGAAACACCATATATTTT.

This clonotype was observed many times. The chain couples TRBV5-1 to TRBJ1-1; perhaps TRBD1 as D (6 bases). Germline-derived CDR1 and CDR2 are SGHRS and YFSETQ. The CDR3 runs to 14 residues. Trimming took 3 bases from V and 2 from J, leaving 11 bases between them. Here the CDR3 reads CASSSQGSNTEAFF. The CDR3 nucleotides read TGCGCCAGCAGCTCACAGGGAAGCAACACTGAAGCTTTCTTT.

This clonotype has a count of ten or more. The chain joins TRBV15 to TRBJ2-1, with TRBD1 identical over 10 bases. Germline-derived CDR1 and CDR2 are LNHNV and YYDKDF (reference sequence). The ends lost 2 bases at V and 10 bases at J; junction bases unmatched: 5. The CDR3 runs 14 residues. CDR3 loop: CATSRPGTGEEQFF. CDR3 nucleotide sequence: TGTGCCACCAGCAGACCAGGGACAGGGGAAGAGCAGTTCTTC. Based on the CDR3 plus reference TRBV15 and TRBJ2-1, the full variable domain is DAMVIQNPRYQVTQFGKPVTLSCSQTLNHNVMYWYQQKSSQAPKLLFHYYDKDFNNEADTPDNFQSRRPNTSFCFLDIRSPGLGDTAMYLCATSRPGTGEEQFFGPGTRLTVL.

This clonotype has at least ten counts. The J gene is TRBJ2-7, the V gene TRBV29-1; 7 positions match TRBD1. This CDR3 comprises 12 residues. Trimming cost V 3 bases and J 6 bases; bases outside gene matches: 5. From germline, CDR1 is SQVTM and CDR2 ANQGSEA. The CDR3 sequence is CSVDGAGGEQYF. Written as DNA, the CDR3 is TGCAGCGTTGACGGGGCAGGGGGCGAGCAGTACTTC.

DNA of the CDR3: TGTGCCAGCAGCCCCCAGGGTGGTTCGTGGTCGGGCGGGAGCTATGGCTACACCTTC. Its protein product is CASSPQGGSWSGGSYGYTF. The chain carries TRBV27 and TRBJ1-2; TRBD1 is a possible D gene (5 bases). V shed 6 bases and J shed 4 bases, with 30 bases lying between them. CDR1 and CDR2 from the germline V gene are MNHEY and SMNVEV (reference sequence). The CDR3 is 19 amino acids.

This clonotype was detected many times. This rearrangement joins TRBV5-1 to TRBJ2-3; 8 bases fit TRBD1. This CDR3 contains 16 residues. With V trimmed by 4 bases and J by 2 bases, 9 bases remained unmatched. Germline lookup yields CDR1 SGHRS and CDR2 YFSETQ. CDR3 nucleotides: TGCGCCAGCAGCCTTCAGGGGGCTTACTCCACAGATACGCAGTATTTT. This encodes CASSLQGAYSTDTQYF.

J is TRBJ1-1 and V is TRBV12-3 or TRBV12-4; D is ambiguous. V lost 3 bases and J 1 base, leaving 6 bases between the germline ends. The CDR3 has 13 amino acids. The CDR3 DNA reads as TGTGCCAGCAGTTTCGGAGAGAACACTGAAGCTTTCTTT. It is translated as CASSFGENTEAFF.

This clonotype was picked up many times. This sequence joins TRBV7-9 and TRBJ1-1; the D is unclear. The V and J ends lost 5 bases and 6 bases respectively, with 10 bases between them. The germline CDR1 and CDR2 sequences are SEHNR and FQNEAQ (reference sequence). The CDR3 is 12 amino acids. CDR3 amino acids: CASSVRGSEAFF. The CDR3 nucleotides are TGTGCCAGCAGCGTCAGAGGGTCTGAAGCTTTCTTT.

This clonotype was found many times. The J gene is TRBJ2-5, the V gene TRBV7-2, with D unresolved. In germline, CDR1 is SGHTA, CDR2 FQGNSA. This CDR3 spans 13 amino acids. The V and J ends lost 5 bases and 7 bases respectively, with 14 bases between them. The CDR3, as DNA: TGTGCCAGCAGCCTCCTACCGTCAGGGACCCAGTACTTC. This codes for CASSLLPSGTQYF.

This clonotype has ten or more counts. The chain couples TRBV4-3 to TRBJ2-1; D unresolved. The CDR3 has 16 residues. Trimming left V 0 bases short and J 10 bases short, with 19 bases between. Germline V lookup: CDR1 LGHNA, CDR2 YSLEER. The CDR3 coding sequence is TGCGCCAGCAGCCAAGATACCGACACCCCCTGGTTAGAGCAGTTCTTC. Protein: CASSQDTDTPWLEQFF.

This clonotype was found many times. J is TRBJ1-3 and V is TRBV27; weak D call: TRBD1 (5 bases). Germline V gene lookup returns CDR1 MNHEY and CDR2 SMNVEV (reference sequence). V was trimmed by 6 bases and J by 0 bases, leaving 15 bases between them. The CDR3 consists of 16 residues. CDR3 DNA: TGTGCCAGCAGCTCGAGCGGACACCTCTCTGGAAACACCATATATTTT. This translates into CASSSSGHLSGNTIYF.

A few counts support this clonotype. The chain is built from TRBV20-1 and TRBJ1-1; D gene unclear. Trimming took 2 bases from V and 3 from J, leaving 10 bases between them. The CDR3 spans 13 residues. In germline, CDR1 is DFQATT, CDR2 SNEGSKA (reference sequence). The CDR3 coding sequence is TGCAGTGCTAGAAGCCCTAGAGACACTGAAGCTTTCTTT. Translated, it gives CSARSPRDTEAFF.

Many counts were recorded for this clonotype. The gene calls are TRBV5-1 and TRBJ1-6, with TRBD1 matching 7 bases. V shed 3 bases, J shed 4 bases, and the junction held 4 bases outside the gene matches. Looked up from germline, CDR1 is SGHRS and CDR2 is YFSETQ. The CDR3 runs 15 residues. In DNA form, the CDR3 reads TGCGCCAGCAGCTACGGGACAGATTATAATTCACCCCTCCACTTT. Encoded protein: CASSYGTDYNSPLHF.

This clonotype has a handful of counts. This chain connects TRBV30 to TRBJ1-1; D call uncertain. The CDR3 is made up of 13 amino acids. V was cut by 2 bases and J by 3 bases, with 10 bases left in between. Germline V gene sequence: CDR1 GTSNPN, CDR2 SVGIG (reference sequence). The CDR3 coding sequence is TGTGCCTGGAGTCGAGGAGGGTACACTGAAGCTTTCTTT. As protein: CAWSRGGYTEAFF.

This clonotype has at least ten counts. The chain combines TRBV7-9 with TRBJ2-4; the match to TRBD2 covers 8 bases. J was trimmed by 2 bases and V by 5 bases; bases with no gene match: 8. This CDR3 is 16 amino acids long. Germline loops: CDR1 SEHNR, CDR2 FQNEAQ (reference sequence). CDR3 residues: CASSPAGGETKNIQYF. CDR3 DNA sequence: TGTGCCAGCAGCCCCGCCGGGGGGGAAACCAAAAACATTCAGTACTTC.

The genes are TRBV12-3 or TRBV12-4 and TRBJ1-1; perhaps TRBD1 as D (6 bases). V lost 5 bases to trimming and J lost 0 bases, with 13 bases between them. The CDR3 runs to 15 residues. The CDR3 loop is CASSPYRELNTEAFF. In DNA, the CDR3 is TGTGCCAGCAGTCCCTACAGGGAACTGAACACTGAAGCTTTCTTT.

This clonotype has ten or more counts. The rearrangement joins TRBV7-6 to TRBJ2-3, with 10 positions matching TRBD2. The CDR3 runs 18 residues. Per the germline V gene, CDR1 is SGHVS and CDR2 is FNYEAQ. J was trimmed by 0 bases and V by 1 base; bases with no gene match: 7. CDR3 sequence (DNA): TGTGCCAGCAGCTTAGAGCTAGCGGGGGAGTATAGCACAGATACGCAGTATTTT. Translated: CASSLELAGEYSTDTQYF.

This clonotype was counted at least ten times. The junction departs from the called germline gene at one end, perhaps through a read error. The chain employs TRBV7-2 and TRBJ2-3, with a weak D call TRBD2 (6 bases). CDR1 is SGHTA, CDR2 FQGNSA, per germline. The CDR3 length is 16 residues. This chain's CDR3 is CASTLEVLADTDTQYF. The CDR3 nucleotides are TGTGCCAGCACCTTAGAGGTGTTAGCGGACACAGATACGCAGTATTTT.

This clonotype was recorded at least ten times. The chain employs TRBV7-8 and TRBJ1-1; 7 bases agree with TRBD1. This CDR3 has 14 amino acids. V lost 4 bases and J lost 8; bases outside the gene matches: 10. Germline V CDR1 and CDR2: SGHVS, FQNEAQ. The CDR3 loop reads CASSWEDRIGEAFF. CDR3 nucleotides: TGTGCCAGCAGCTGGGAGGACAGGATAGGCGAAGCTTTCTTT.

In this sample, this clonotype turned up many times. The CDR3 bases are TGTGCTAGTGCTCTGGGGAGCGGGGGAAATGAGCAGTTCTTC. This sequence encodes CASALGSGGNEQFF. This chain links TRBV12-5 with TRBJ2-1, with 8 bases that match TRBD2. Trimming removed 7 bases from V and 7 bases from J; junction bases left unmatched: 9. The CDR3 consists of 14 residues. CDR1 and CDR2 from the germline V gene are LGHNT and FRNRAP.

This clonotype was found many times. This chain joins TRBV15 and TRBJ2-2; D tentatively fits TRBD1 or TRBD2 (6 bases each). Deletions cut 4 bases from V and 0 bases from J, with 15 bases between. The germline gives CDR1 LNHNV, CDR2 YYDKDF (reference sequence). The CDR3 extends over 17 amino acids. The CDR3 here is CATSNEWGASNTGELFF. CDR3 nucleotides: TGTGCCACCAGCAATGAATGGGGGGCTTCGAACACCGGGGAGCTGTTTTTT.